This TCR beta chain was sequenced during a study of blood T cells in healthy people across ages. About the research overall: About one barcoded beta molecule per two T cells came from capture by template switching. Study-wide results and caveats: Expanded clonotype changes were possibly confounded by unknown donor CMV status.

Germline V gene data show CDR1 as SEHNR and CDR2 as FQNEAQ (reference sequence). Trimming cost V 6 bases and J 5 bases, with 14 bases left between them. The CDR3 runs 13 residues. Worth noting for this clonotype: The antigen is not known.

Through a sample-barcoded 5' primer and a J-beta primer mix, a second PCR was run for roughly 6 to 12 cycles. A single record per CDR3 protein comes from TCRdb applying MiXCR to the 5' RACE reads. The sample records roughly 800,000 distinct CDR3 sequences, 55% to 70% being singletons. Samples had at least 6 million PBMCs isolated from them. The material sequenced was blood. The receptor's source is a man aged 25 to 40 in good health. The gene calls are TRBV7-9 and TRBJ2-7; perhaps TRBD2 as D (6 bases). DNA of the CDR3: TGTGCCAGCAGATCCGGGGGTAACGACGAGCAGTACTTC. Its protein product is CASRSGGNDEQYF.